The text below deals with one T cell receptor (beta chain). This sample stems from a study of radiotherapy plus CTLA-4 blockade in lung cancer. CTLA-4 blockade using ipilimumab, together with focal radiation, was received by patients with chemo-refractory metastatic non-small-cell lung cancer. Here immunoSEQ multiplex PCR was the method, and the copy in TCRdb shows in-frame clones only, minus some. The sample lists roughly 62,000 clones; 77% were seen once. V was clipped by 0 bases and J by 4 bases, with 12 bases between them. The CDR3 loop spans 15 amino acids. Germline V gene lookup returns CDR1 SGHDN and CDR2 FVKESK.

The sample here was peripheral blood, taken from a patient treated with radiotherapy plus ipilimumab. The genes are TRBV14 and TRBJ1-2, with D hard to call. The sequence was obtained from a human donor with non-small cell lung cancer who had a complete response to radiotherapy plus ipilimumab. The CDR3 here is CASSQDYWSGYGYTF. CDR3 nucleotides: TGTGCCAGCAGCCAAGATTACTGGTCGGGCTATGGCTACACCTTC.